Listed below are T cell receptor beta chains from one sample, sequenced in a study of T cell responses to AZD1222 COVID-19 vaccine. Generated by immunoSEQ multiplex PCR, the TCRdb table keeps only in-frame clones and is missing some. The profile shows approximately 61,000 clones, roughly four fifths of them singletons. The starting material was peripheral blood, obtained 28 days after the second AZD1222 dose. These receptors were obtained from an adult who received the AZD1222 COVID-19 vaccine. CDR3s include the opening cysteine and the closing phenylalanine or tryptophan. A D gene is named only where the DNA matches it firmly. Part of the rows lack a size; the others show once, few, many or a class for expanded clones.

D gene,clone size,J gene,V gene,CDR3 length,CDR3 protein,CDR3 DNA
NA,NA,TRBJ2-5,TRBV15,14,CATKESSGQETQYF,TGTGCCACCAAGGAGTCCAGCGGCCAAGAGACCCAGTACTTC
TRBD2,NA,TRBJ2-1,TRBV9,15,CASSPGLADYNEQFF,TGTGCCAGCAGCCCAGGACTAGCGGACTACAATGAGCAGTTCTTC
TRBD2,NA,TRBJ2-1,TRBV27,17,CASSTSGRGSSYNEQFF,TGTGCCAGCAGCACTAGCGGGAGGGGAAGCTCCTACAATGAGCAGTTCTTC
NA,few,TRBJ1-5,TRBV19,14,CASGSRYSNQPQHF,TGTGCCAGTGGCTCTAGGTATAGCAATCAGCCCCAGCATTTT
NA,few,TRBJ1-5,TRBV28,15,CASSLSGGSGQPQHF,TGTGCCAGCAGTTTATCGGGGGGATCGGGGCAGCCCCAGCATTTT
NA,NA,TRBJ2-2,TRBV4-3,15,CASSQGHSNTGELFF,TGCGCCAGCAGCCAAGGACACTCGAACACCGGGGAGCTGTTTTTT
TRBD2,NA,TRBJ2-7,TRBV29-1,12,CSARTSGGEQYF,TGCAGCGCCAGGACTAGCGGAGGCGAGCAGTACTTC
TRBD1,few,TRBJ2-5,TRBV24-1,14,CATSDPGGGGTQYF,TGTGCCACCAGTGATCCAGGGGGCGGTGGGACCCAGTACTTC
TRBD2,NA,TRBJ2-1,TRBV7-9,15,CASSSSGVPYNEQFF,TGTGCCAGCAGCTCTAGCGGGGTCCCCTACAATGAGCAGTTCTTC
TRBD1,NA,TRBJ2-2,TRBV9,15,CASSVVGQGTGELFF,TGTGCCAGCAGCGTAGTCGGACAGGGGACCGGGGAGCTGTTTTTT
NA,NA,TRBJ2-5,TRBV7-9,13,CASSLQGLETQYF,TGTGCCAGCAGCTTACAGGGTTTGGAGACCCAGTACTTC
TRBD2,NA,TRBJ2-7,TRBV11-3,15,CASSLGLAGAGEQYF,TGTGCCAGCAGCCTAGGACTAGCGGGAGCGGGGGAGCAGTACTTC
NA,NA,TRBJ2-3,TRBV5-6,16,CASSLEQGTSTDTQYF,TGTGCCAGCAGCTTGGAACAGGGGACTAGCACAGATACGCAGTATTTT
NA,few,TRBJ2-3,TRBV28,15,CASSFMVATTDTQYF,TGTGCCAGCAGTTTTATGGTAGCTACCACAGATACGCAGTATTTT
NA,NA,TRBJ2-1,TRBV5-1,14,CASSTTRAGSEQFF,TGCGCCAGCAGCACGACTAGAGCTGGAAGTGAGCAGTTCTTC
NA,NA,TRBJ2-3,TRBV6-1,15,CASSDGTWGTDTQYF,TGTGCCAGCAGTGATGGGACTTGGGGCACAGATACGCAGTATTTT
NA,NA,TRBJ1-1,TRBV19,13,CASSISFNTEAFF,TGTGCCAGTAGTATATCGTTCAACACTGAAGCTTTCTTT
NA,NA,TRBJ2-1,TRBV7-2,12,CASSFLPPEQFF,TGTGCCAGCAGCTTCCTCCCTCCTGAGCAGTTCTTC
TRBD1,NA,TRBJ1-6,TRBV2,18,CASTGTGAASSYNSPLHF,TGTGCCAGCACCGGGACAGGGGCAGCGAGCTCCTATAATTCACCCCTCCACTTT
TRBD2,NA,TRBJ2-7,TRBV6-5,14,CASSQLAGVGEQYF,TGTGCCAGCAGCCAACTAGCGGGAGTGGGTGAGCAGTACTTC
NA,NA,TRBJ2-7,TRBV7-2,15,CASSLGGGAGFEQYF,TGTGCCAGCAGCTTAGGGGGGGGCGCAGGTTTCGAGCAGTACTTC
TRBD1,NA,TRBJ1-3,TRBV7-3,15,CASSSQGAPGNTIYF,TGTGCCAGCAGCTCGCAGGGGGCGCCTGGAAACACCATATATTTT
NA,NA,TRBJ2-7,TRBV5-4,16,CASASGSRDQSYEQYF,TGTGCCAGCGCATCCGGCTCCCGGGACCAGTCCTACGAGCAGTACTTC
NA,NA,TRBJ2-1,TRBV19,14,CASSPAGSYNEQFF,TGTGCCAGTAGTCCTGCAGGGTCGTACAATGAGCAGTTCTTC
NA,medium-sized,TRBJ1-5,TRBV27,14,CASSAEGGPQPQHF,TGTGCCAGCAGCGCTGAGGGGGGCCCCCAGCCCCAGCATTTT
TRBD1,NA,TRBJ1-2,TRBV11-2,15,CASSPLTGQGGGYTF,TGTGCCAGCAGCCCCCTGACCGGACAGGGTGGAGGCTACACCTTC
TRBD1,NA,TRBJ2-7,TRBV4-2,15,CASSQFGTGAGEQYF,TGTGCCAGCAGCCAATTTGGGACAGGGGCGGGTGAGCAGTACTTC
TRBD1,NA,TRBJ2-2,TRBV28,15,CASSLDRGPGGELFF,TGTGCCAGCAGTCTAGACAGGGGGCCGGGCGGGGAGCTGTTTTTT